This TCR beta chain was sequenced in a study of T cell clonotyping in hematopoietic cell transplantation. Recipients were bled about 28 days pretransplant and at posttransplant days 30, 100, 180. Findings and limits, study-wide: At the given depth, recipient repertoires were over 97% de novo clonotypes. Recipient TCR diversity dropped after transplant; expanded clonotypes rose from day 30 to 180.

Only in-frame clones appear in the TCRdb table, and some are missing; sequencing was by immunoSEQ multiplex PCR. The top ten clones hold 6% to 8.5% of a sample with roughly 7,000 clones, around 88% of them seen once. Germline V lookup: CDR1 SGHKS, CDR2 YYEKEE (reference sequence). The CDR3 has 14 residues. V was shortened by 0 bases and J by 6 bases, with 13 bases between the two germline ends. Turning to this clone: The antigen is undetermined.

The chain is built from TRBV5-5 and TRBJ2-7; D might be TRBD2 (6 bases). The specimen comprised PBMCs, sampled 100 days after allogeneic stem cell transplant. This TCR was recovered from a young adult male patient who had an allogeneic stem cell transplant from a related donor, so the T cells may come from the graft donor. Some clones in this sample may be carry-over from other donors' samples. Here the CDR3 DNA reads TGTGCCAGCAGCTTGGAGGGTGGAGGGATCGAGCAGTACGTC. Its protein product is CASSLEGGGIEQYV.